This T cell receptor (beta chain) was retrieved from a study of siplizumab effects on memory and regulatory T cells. V lost 5 bases to trimming and J lost 0 bases; unmatched junction nucleotides: 10. From germline, CDR1 is SGHRS and CDR2 YFSETQ. The CDR3 length is 16 residues. Study-level results: No assignable naive or memory phenotype existed for roughly 80-96% of proliferating CD4+ or CD8+ clones. Naive T cells looked more diverse than memory cells, and they looked like major contributors to the alloresponse. Some alloreactive sequences were traceable to unstimulated CD4+ memory cells, and siplizumab significantly reduced them.

Generated by immunoSEQ multiplex PCR, the TCRdb table keeps only in-frame clones and is missing some. This table has around 100,000 clones, about 94% appearing once. A word on this clone: The antigen remains unidentified.

The sample consisted of Tregs sorted from blood. This chain links TRBV5-1 with TRBJ1-1, with 7 bases matching TRBD1. This receptor was obtained from a human donor in good health. The CDR3: CASRIDREEMNTEAFF. DNA of the CDR3: TGCGCCAGCAGAATTGACAGGGAGGAGATGAACACTGAAGCTTTCTTT.